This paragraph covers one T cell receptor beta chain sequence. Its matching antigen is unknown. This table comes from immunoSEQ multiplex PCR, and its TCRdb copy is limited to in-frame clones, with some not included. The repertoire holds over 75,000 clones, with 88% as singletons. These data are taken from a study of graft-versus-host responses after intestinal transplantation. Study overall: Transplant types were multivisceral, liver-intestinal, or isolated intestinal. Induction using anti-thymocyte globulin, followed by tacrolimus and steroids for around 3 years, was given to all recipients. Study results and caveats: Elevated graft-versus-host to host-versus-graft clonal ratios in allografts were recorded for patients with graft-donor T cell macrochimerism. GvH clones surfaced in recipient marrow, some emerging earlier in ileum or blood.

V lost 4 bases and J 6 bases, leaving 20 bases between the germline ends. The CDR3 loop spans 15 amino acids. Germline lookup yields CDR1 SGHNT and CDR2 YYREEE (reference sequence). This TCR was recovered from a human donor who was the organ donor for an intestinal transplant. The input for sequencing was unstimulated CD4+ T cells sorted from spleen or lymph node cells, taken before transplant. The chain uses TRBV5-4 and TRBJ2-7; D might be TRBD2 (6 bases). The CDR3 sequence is CASSIISGRDGEQYF. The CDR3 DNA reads TGTGCCAGCAGCATTATTAGTGGGCGGGATGGCGAGCAGTACTTC.